Listed here are 21 T cell receptor beta chains from one sample, sequenced in a study of OX40 agonist ivuxolimab in advanced cancers. Profiling relied on immunoSEQ multiplex PCR, and the TCRdb table lists in-frame clones only, not all of them. The sample contains more than 45,000 clones, around 82% of which appear only once. Sequences were derived from CD4+ or CD8+ T cells sorted from blood, sampled in a trial of the OX40 agonist ivuxolimab. These receptors were obtained from an adult with an advanced solid tumor such as melanoma, head and neck, liver or kidney cancer.

This rearrangement joins TRBV11-2 to TRBJ1-4; D uncertain. Deletions cut 2 bases from V and 0 bases from J, with 13 bases between. Per the germline V gene, CDR1 is SGHAT and CDR2 is FQNNGV. The CDR3 length is 17 residues. The CDR3 sequence is CASSLNRRSATNEKLFF. The CDR3 DNA reads TGTGCCAGCAGCTTAAACAGACGAAGTGCAACTAATGAAAAACTGTTTTTT.

The sample holds one count of this clone. The V gene is TRBV19, the J gene TRBJ1-5, with a tentative D call TRBD1 (6 bases). V dropped 5 bases and J dropped 2 bases, with 16 bases sitting between them. This CDR3 is built from 16 residues. Germline-derived CDR1 and CDR2 are LNHDA and SQIVND (reference sequence). CDR3 sequence: CASSPLQGAGNQPQHF. CDR3 DNA sequence: TGTGCCAGTAGTCCGCTACAGGGTGCCGGCAATCAGCCCCAGCATTTT.

This clone was found a few times. V is TRBV2 and J is TRBJ1-1; D call uncertain. The CDR3 spans 11 residues. Germline values: CDR1 SNHLY, CDR2 FYNNEI. Between the trimmed V and J ends, which lost 2 bases and 11 bases, there was a span of 9 bases. CDR3 bases: TGTGCCAGCAGTGAATATGGTGGGGCTTTCTTT. Amino acid sequence: CASSEYGGAFF. Full variable domain (rest looked up from reference TRBV2 and TRBJ1-1): EPEVTQTPSHQVTQMGQEVILRCVPISNHLYFYWYRQILGQKVEFLVSFYNNEISEKSEIFDDQFSVERPDGSNFTLKIRSTKLEDSAMYFCASSEYGGAFFGQGTRLTVV.

The chain recombines TRBV19 with TRBJ1-2; 7 bases agree with TRBD1. Germline V lookup: CDR1 LNHDA, CDR2 SQIVND (reference sequence). CDR3 length: 12 amino acids. The V segment lost 8 bases and the J segment 7 bases; nucleotides outside the gene matches: 7. CDR3 DNA sequence: TGTGCCAGTTTGGGGTACAGGGGTGGCTACACCTTC. This sequence encodes CASLGYRGGYTF.

The chain uses TRBV7-2 and TRBJ2-7; 9 bases line up with TRBD2. The V segment lost 5 bases and the J segment 4 bases; nucleotides outside the gene matches: 9. CDR3 length: 15 residues. In germline, CDR1 is SGHTA, CDR2 FQGNSA. The CDR3 DNA reads as TGTGCCAGCAGCAAAATTAGCGGGAGTGGTTACGAGCAGTACTTC. This encodes CASSKISGSGYEQYF.

This rearrangement joins TRBV15 to TRBJ1-3; no clear D. CDR1 and CDR2 (germline): LNHNV, YYDKDF (reference sequence). The CDR3 spans 14 residues. CDR3: CATRAGSSGNTIYF. Here the CDR3 DNA reads TGTGCTACGAGGGCGGGGAGCTCTGGAAACACCATATATTTT.

The rearrangement links TRBV7-2 to TRBJ2-7; 7 nucleotides align to TRBD2. Looked up from germline, CDR1 is SGHTA and CDR2 is FQGNSA. The CDR3 runs 15 residues. The junction had 7 bases not matched to a gene; V was cut back by 5 bases and J by 0 bases. CDR3 in DNA: TGTGCCAGCAGCCGCCTCGGGGGGAGCTCCTACGAGCAGTACTTC. Protein product: CASSRLGGSSYEQYF.

This sequence joins TRBV7-2 and TRBJ1-2; 9 positions agree with TRBD1. CDR1 is SGHTA and CDR2 is FQGNSA in the germline V gene. J lost 8 bases, V lost 5 bases, and 9 bases had no gene match. This CDR3 comprises 14 residues. The CDR3 bases are TGTGCCAGCAGCCTGGACAGGGGCCAGGGGGGCTACACCTTC. Its protein product is CASSLDRGQGGYTF.

The chain couples TRBV2 to TRBJ1-1; TRBD1 agrees at 8 bases. The V gene's germline CDR1 is SNHLY and CDR2 FYNNEI. The trim removed 7 bases at V and 4 bases at J, leaving 5 bases unmatched. This CDR3 comprises 13 residues. This CDR3 reads CASNRDRSTEAFF. The CDR3 DNA reads TGTGCCAGCAACCGGGACAGGAGCACTGAAGCTTTCTTT.

V usage is TRBV5-5 and J usage is TRBJ1-6; D might be TRBD1 (5 bases). Trimming removed 1 base at V and 7 bases at J, with 12 bases between. Germline V lookup: CDR1 SGHKS, CDR2 YYEKEE (reference sequence). There are 15 residues in the CDR3. In DNA form, the CDR3 reads TGTGCCAGCAGCTTGTATCAGGGCGTGAATTCACCCCTCCACTTT. It translates to CASSLYQGVNSPLHF.

The chain carries TRBV5-1 and TRBJ2-5; the match to TRBD2 covers 10 bases. The junction had 12 bases not matched to a gene; V was cut back by 8 bases and J by 5 bases. The CDR3 totals 15 residues. Germline V lookup: CDR1 SGHRS, CDR2 YFSETQ. CDR3 sequence: CARRRGAGGHETQYF. In DNA, the CDR3 is TGCGCCAGGCGCAGGGGAGCGGGGGGGCATGAGACCCAGTACTTC.

The CDR3 DNA is TGTGCCAGCAGCCCCCGACAGGGAACCTACGAGCAGTACTTC. Encoded protein: CASSPRQGTYEQYF. The chain has TRBV5-4 and TRBJ2-7; TRBD1 agrees at 7 bases. This CDR3 comprises 14 residues. Germline CDR1 SGHNT, CDR2 YYREEE (reference sequence). With V trimmed by 4 bases and J by 2 bases, 6 bases remained unmatched. The whole variable domain, remainder taken from reference TRBV5-4 and TRBJ2-7, is ETGVTQSPTHLIKTRGQQVTLRCSSQSGHNTVSWYQQALGQGPQFIFQYYREEENGRGNFPPRFSGLQFPNYSSELNVNALELDDSALYLCASSPRQGTYEQYFGPGTRLTVT.

The V gene is TRBV5-4, the J gene TRBJ2-5; D unresolved. This CDR3 spans 14 amino acids. Germline CDR1 reads SGHNT; CDR2 reads YYREEE (reference sequence). V shed 0 bases and J shed 2 bases, with 8 bases lying between them. CDR3: CASSLVHKQETQYF. In DNA, the CDR3 is TGTGCCAGCAGCTTGGTACATAAACAAGAGACCCAGTACTTC.

A few counts support this clone. J is TRBJ2-3 and V is TRBV29-1; maybe TRBD1 (5 bases). V lost 5 bases and J lost 4, with 22 bases in between. Germline CDR1 is SQVTM and CDR2 is ANQGSEA. The CDR3 has 16 amino acids. The CDR3 spells CSVTTWTPRVADTQYF. The CDR3 DNA is TGCAGCGTTACTACCTGGACACCTAGAGTGGCAGATACGCAGTATTTT.

The V and J genes are TRBV13 and TRBJ2-3; the match to TRBD1 covers 9 bases. The CDR3 is 16 residues long. V gave up 5 bases and J gave up 1 base; unmatched junction bases: 7. The germline V gene encodes CDR1 PRHDT and CDR2 FYEKMQ (reference sequence). The CDR3 DNA is TGTGCCAGCAGCGAGCGGGACAGGGCAGGCACAGATACGCAGTATTTT. Its translation is CASSERDRAGTDTQYF.

This clone turned up a few times. The chain employs TRBV5-1 and TRBJ1-2; 8 bases align to TRBD1. J gave up 3 bases and V 4 bases, and 11 bases lay outside the gene matches. The germline gives CDR1 SGHRS, CDR2 YFSETQ. There are 16 residues in the CDR3. CDR3 DNA: TGCGCCAGCAGCGTAGGGACAGGACTAACAGACTATGGCTACACCTTC. It encodes CASSVGTGLTDYGYTF.

This chain connects TRBV2 to TRBJ1-2, with D perhaps matching TRBD1 (5 bases). Germline lookup yields CDR1 SNHLY and CDR2 FYNNEI. The CDR3 spans 13 residues. Trimming left V 7 bases short and J 4 bases short, with 13 bases between. This CDR3 reads CASKEGASYGYTF. The CDR3 DNA sequence: TGTGCCAGCAAAGAAGGGGCTTCCTATGGCTACACCTTC.

The chain employs TRBV5-1 and TRBJ2-7; D is uncertain. V was clipped by 0 bases and J by 3 bases, with 7 bases between them. Germline lookup yields CDR1 SGHRS and CDR2 YFSETQ. The CDR3 consists of 13 residues. The CDR3 nucleotides read TGCGCCAGCAGCTTGGACCATAGCTACGAGCAGTACTTC. Translating it yields CASSLDHSYEQYF.

The CDR3 loop is CASSPSSNQPQHF. The CDR3 DNA reads TGTGCCAGCAGTCCCAGTAGCAATCAGCCCCAGCATTTT. The chain combines TRBV6-6 with TRBJ1-5; D remains ambiguous. This CDR3 spans 13 amino acids. Between the trimmed V and J ends, which lost 5 bases and 0 bases, there was a span of 5 bases. Germline-derived CDR1 and CDR2 are MNHNY and SVGAGI (reference sequence).

In this sample, this clone turned up a few times. The CDR3, as DNA: TGTGCCAGCAGCCAAACTCCCTACGAGCAGTACTTC. It is translated as CASSQTPYEQYF. The chain employs TRBV9 and TRBJ2-7; D is undetermined. The CDR3 runs 12 residues. CDR1 and CDR2 from the germline V gene are SGDLS and YYNGEE. V lost 4 bases and J 2 bases, leaving 7 bases between the germline ends. The whole variable domain, remainder taken from reference TRBV9 and TRBJ2-7, is DSGVTQTPKHLITATGQRVTLRCSPRSGDLSVYWYQQSLDQGLQFLIQYYNGEERAKGNILERFSAQQFPDLHSELNLSSLELGDSALYFCASSQTPYEQYFGPGTRLTVT.

The V gene is TRBV29-1, the J gene TRBJ2-7, with 9 bases matching TRBD1. CDR1 and CDR2 (germline): SQVTM, ANQGSEA. The CDR3 has 15 residues. The trim removed 0 bases at V and 3 bases at J, leaving 6 bases unmatched. This CDR3 reads CSVEEGQGTLYEQYF. CDR3 coding DNA: TGCAGCGTTGAAGAAGGACAGGGGACCCTCTACGAGCAGTACTTC.